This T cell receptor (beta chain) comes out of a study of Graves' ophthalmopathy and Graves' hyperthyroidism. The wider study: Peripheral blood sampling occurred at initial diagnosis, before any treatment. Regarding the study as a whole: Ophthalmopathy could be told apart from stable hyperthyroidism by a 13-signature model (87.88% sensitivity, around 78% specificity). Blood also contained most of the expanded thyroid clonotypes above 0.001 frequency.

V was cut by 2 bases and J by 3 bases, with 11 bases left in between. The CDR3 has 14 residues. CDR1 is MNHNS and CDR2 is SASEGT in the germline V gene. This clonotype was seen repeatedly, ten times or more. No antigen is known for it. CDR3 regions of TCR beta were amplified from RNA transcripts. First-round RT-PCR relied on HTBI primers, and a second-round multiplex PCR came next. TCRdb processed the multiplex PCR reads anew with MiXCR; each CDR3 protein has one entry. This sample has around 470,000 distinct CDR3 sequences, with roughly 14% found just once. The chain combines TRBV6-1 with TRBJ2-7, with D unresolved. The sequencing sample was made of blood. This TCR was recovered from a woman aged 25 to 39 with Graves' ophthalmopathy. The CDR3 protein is CASSEPQTYYEQYF. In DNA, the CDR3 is TGTGCCAGCAGTGAACCTCAGACATACTACGAGCAGTACTTC.